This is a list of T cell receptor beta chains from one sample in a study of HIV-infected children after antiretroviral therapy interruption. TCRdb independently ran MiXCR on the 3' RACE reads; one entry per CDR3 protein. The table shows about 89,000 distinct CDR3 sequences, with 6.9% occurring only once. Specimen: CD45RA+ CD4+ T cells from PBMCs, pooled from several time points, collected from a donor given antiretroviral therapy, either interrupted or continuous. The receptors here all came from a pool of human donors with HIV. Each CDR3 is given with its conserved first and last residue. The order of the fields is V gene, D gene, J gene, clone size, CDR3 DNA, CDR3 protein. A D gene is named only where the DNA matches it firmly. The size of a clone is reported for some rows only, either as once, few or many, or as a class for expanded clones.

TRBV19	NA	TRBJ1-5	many	TGTGCCAGTAGTATAAGGGGTGTGGGCGATCAGCCCCAGCATTTT	CASSIRGVGDQPQHF
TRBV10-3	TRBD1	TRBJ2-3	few	TGTGCCATCAGACCGGGACAGGGGTCAGATACGCAGTATTTT	CAIRPGQGSDTQYF
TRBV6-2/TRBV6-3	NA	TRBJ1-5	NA	TGTGCCAGCAGAGTCTTAGGACGGAAGAATCAGCCCCAGCATTTT	CASRVLGRKNQPQHF
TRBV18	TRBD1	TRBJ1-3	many	TGTGCCAGCTCACCACCCACTAAAAGGACAGGCGCCATATATTTT	CASSPPTKRTGAIYF
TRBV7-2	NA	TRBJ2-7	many	TGTGCCAGCAATCCCATGGGGCGAGAGTCCTACGAGCAGTACTTC	CASNPMGRESYEQYF
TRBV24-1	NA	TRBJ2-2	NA	TGTGCCACCAGTGATCCGACAGTTACCGGGGAGCTGTTTTTT	CATSDPTVTGELFF
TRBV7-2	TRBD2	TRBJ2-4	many	TGTGCCAGCAGCTTGGGGACTAGCGGGACCAACATTCAGTACTTC	CASSLGTSGTNIQYF
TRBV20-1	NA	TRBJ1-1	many	TGCAGTGCTAGAGCCGGGACAACAAACACTGAAGCTTTCTTT	CSARAGTTNTEAFF
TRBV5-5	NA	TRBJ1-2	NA	TGTGCCAGCAGCTTGGGAGGACGGTTTGATGGCTACACCTTC	CASSLGGRFDGYTF
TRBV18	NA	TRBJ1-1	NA	TGTGCCAGCTCACGAGATAACACTGAAGCTTTCTTT	CASSRDNTEAFF
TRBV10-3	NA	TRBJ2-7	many	TGTGCCATCAGTGATGGATCATACGAGCAGTACTTC	CAISDGSYEQYF
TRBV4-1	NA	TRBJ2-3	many	TGCGCCAGCAGCCAACTGGGGAGGAGGGATACGCAGTATTTT	CASSQLGRRDTQYF
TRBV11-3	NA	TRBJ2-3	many	TGTGCCAGCAGCTCACCAGGCGGTGGGTCGAGGAGTACGCAGTATTTT	CASSSPGGGSRSTQYF
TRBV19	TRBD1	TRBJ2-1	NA	TGTGCCAGTAGTATAACCGACAGGGAAAATGAGCAGTTCTTC	CASSITDRENEQFF
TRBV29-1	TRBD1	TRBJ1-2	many	TGCAGCGTTGAAAACAGGGGGCCACACTATGGCTACACCTTC	CSVENRGPHYGYTF
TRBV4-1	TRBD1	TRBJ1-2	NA	TGCGCCAGCAGCCAAGACCCGGACAGGGCGAATGGCTACACCTTC	CASSQDPDRANGYTF
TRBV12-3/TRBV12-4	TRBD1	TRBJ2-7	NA	TGTGCCAGCAGCCTGACAGGGCGCGAGCAGTACTTC	CASSLTGREQYF
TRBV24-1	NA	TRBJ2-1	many	TGTGCCACCAGTGGAGGGCCTAATGAGCAGTTCTTC	CATSGGPNEQFF
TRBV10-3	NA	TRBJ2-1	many	TGTGCCATCAGTGATAAGGGGAAGGAGGGATCCTACAATGAGCAGTTCTTC	CAISDKGKEGSYNEQFF
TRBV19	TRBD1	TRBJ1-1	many	TGTGCCAGTAGTATGACGGACAGGGGTCTTAACACTGAAGCTTTCTTT	CASSMTDRGLNTEAFF
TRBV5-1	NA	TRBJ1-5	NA	TGCGCCAGCAGCTTTGACAACCCTAGCAATCAGCCCCAGCATTTT	CASSFDNPSNQPQHF
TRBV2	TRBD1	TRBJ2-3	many	TGTGCCAGCGATTCACAGGGGACGATTGATACGCAGTATTTT	CASDSQGTIDTQYF
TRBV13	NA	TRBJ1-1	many	TGTGCCAGCAGCTTAGGCCGCTCGACTGAAGCTTTCTTT	CASSLGRSTEAFF
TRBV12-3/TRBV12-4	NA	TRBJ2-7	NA	TGTGCCAGCAGTCTCGGAGAAGAGCAGTACTTC	CASSLGEEQYF
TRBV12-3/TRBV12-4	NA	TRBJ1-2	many	TGTGCCAGCAGTTTGAGCCTTCGCTCGGAGGCCCGGGGCTACACCTTC	CASSLSLRSEARGYTF
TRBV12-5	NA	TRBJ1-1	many	TGTGCTAGTGCCGATCTAGGGACGGCGGCTTTCTTT	CASADLGTAAFF
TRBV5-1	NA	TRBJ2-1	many	TGCGCCAGCAGGGTAGGGGGAGCGAATTACAATGAGCAGTTCTTC	CASRVGGANYNEQFF
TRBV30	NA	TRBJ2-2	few	TGTGCCGCCGACCGAGTTCCGAACACCGGGGAGCTGTTTTTT	CAADRVPNTGELFF
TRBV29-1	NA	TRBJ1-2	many	TGCAGCGTTGAAGGACGGACGAGTCTAGTTTTGACCTTC	CSVEGRTSLVLTF
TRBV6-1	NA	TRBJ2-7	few	TGTGCCAGCAGTGCGGCACTCTCCTACGAGCAGTACTTC	CASSAALSYEQYF
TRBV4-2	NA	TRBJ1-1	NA	TGTGCCAGCAGCCAAGATAGGAGAGCTTTCTTT	CASSQDRRAFF
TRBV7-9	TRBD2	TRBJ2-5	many	TGTGCCAGCAGCCGGATCGCGGGAGGGTCGGAGACCCAGTACTTC	CASSRIAGGSETQYF